Listed below are T cell receptor beta chains from one sample, sequenced in a study of cytomegalovirus exposure and HLA in healthy donors. Method: immunoSEQ multiplex PCR; TCRdb's copy keeps in-frame clones and lacks some. The data contain some 98,000 clones, 75% to 85% of them seen just once; the ten biggest clones take up 9.5% to 12%. Sequencing was done on a sample of PBMCs. Receptor source: a man aged 18-30 years in good health and CMV-seropositive. CDR3s include the opening cysteine and the closing phenylalanine or tryptophan.

TRBV18 16 CASSPRQLAGGETQYF
TRBV5-4 13 CASSLGPLGEQYF
TRBV11-2 12 CASSYDRGEQYF
TRBV15 14 CATSSKPVTVEQFF
TRBV4-1 17 CASSQDERGGLTDTQYF
TRBV4-2 16 CASSQSDRGRQETQYF
TRBV19 16 CASSIGGGAPYNEQFF
TRBV4-1 16 CASSQAGPTYQETQYF
TRBV27 15 CASTRRPGGDEKLFF
TRBV2 14 CASSPRDRTYEQYF
TRBV19 13 CASNFLGTDTQYF
TRBV30 10 CAWGGGVQYF
TRBV14 11 CASSQYNVYTF
TRBV30 13 CAWMTLAKNIQYF
TRBV7-6 15 CASSLQDRAYNEQFF
TRBV5-1 16 CASSFGQGASGNTIYF
TRBV7-8 13 CASSENTGDGYTF
TRBV5-6 14 CASSFFQGRDGYTF
TRBV12-1 11 CASSLNAGQFF
TRBV19 15 CASSLQGDKNQPQHF
TRBV7-9 14 CASSFPGANQPQHF
TRBV27 15 CASRKSGLLSQPQHF
TRBV2 14 CASNHFPAGNTIYF
TRBV5-1 16 CASSWTSGGASDEQFF
TRBV13 15 CASSRGGGGGNIQYF
TRBV2 17 CASSDNAGLSGANVLTF
TRBV14 12 CASSPQGFEAFF
TRBV28 14 CASSLTGLNTEAFF
TRBV30 13 CAWSFGQSNGYTF
TRBV2 15 CASTPGLSMYNEQFF
TRBV6-5 14 CASSYSEGAVQLFF
TRBV5-4 14 CASSPGQGRGELFF
TRBV9 15 CASSAQGFNYNEQFF
TRBV9 17 CASSVAVTGGADTEAFF
TRBV27 16 CASSPLGLADEETQYF
TRBV10-2 15 CASSGADGGRGEQFF
TRBV9 15 CASSPTGRGNTEAFF
TRBV15 13 CATSRGTTDTQYF
TRBV18 18 CASSPRLSGTGDYQPQHF
TRBV27 15 CASSLSRSGGTEAFF
TRBV9 17 CASSVGLAGGIQETQYF
TRBV28 12 CASNTGLETQYF
TRBV7-6 12 CASSWTPEELFF
TRBV2 13 CASSTQGQETQYF
TRBV27 15 CASSFSSGETYEQYF
TRBV4-1 16 CASSQERAGGPAEQFF
TRBV30 14 CAWAPIGGNQPQHF
TRBV7-8 15 CASSLRGGSAREQYF
TRBV11-2 14 CASSRSTANSPLHF
TRBV2 16 CASKVQGLAGDNEQFF
TRBV5-1 15 CASSLAIGRAFALHF
TRBV30 12 CAWSGSAHGYTF
TRBV5-1 14 CASSFGTLNTEAFF